This T cell receptor beta chain was sequenced during a study of shared clonotypes between healthy human individuals. The donors were all Caucasian adults (living in Nashville, Tennessee). The V gene end was trimmed by 10 bases and the J gene end by 4 bases; junction bases not matched to a gene: 5. Germline V CDR1 and CDR2: ENHRY, SYGVKD. The CDR3 has 13 residues. This clone has just a few counts. Repertoires were generated with immunoSEQ multiplex PCR, while TCRdb's copy carries only in-frame clones and drops some. Here the sample spans under 300,000 clones, approximately 70% being singletons. This receptor was identified in a man aged 25 to 40 in good health. The sequenced sample consisted of memory CD4+ T cells sorted from blood. Subset denoted: CD45RA-negative fraction. The chain is built from TRBV10-3 and TRBJ2-7; 12 nucleotides line up with TRBD2. The CDR3 region has the DNA TGTGCCACTTGGACTAGCGGGACTTACGAGCAGTACTTC. It codes for CATWTSGTYEQYF.